The 22 T cell receptor beta chains below come from one sample, sequenced in a study of cytomegalovirus exposure and HLA in healthy donors. PCR used 60 Vbeta primers and 13 Jbeta primers. Data came from immunoSEQ multiplex PCR; TCRdb stores just in-frame clones and leaves some out. The sample includes 150,000 to 200,000 clones, roughly three quarters seen only once; the top ten take about 7.9%. The sequenced sample was PBMCs. Receptors originate from a male donor in good health and CMV-seropositive.

V and J are TRBV5-6 and TRBJ1-2, with 7 bases fitting TRBD1. J was trimmed by 6 bases and V by 6 bases; bases with no gene match: 5. The CDR3 has 12 residues. Germline V gene sequence: CDR1 SGHDT, CDR2 YYEEEE. In nucleotides, the CDR3 is TGTGCCAGCACCACAGGGGCGGATGGCTACACCTTC. It specifies CASTTGADGYTF.

The chain couples TRBV7-9 to TRBJ2-2; 8 bases fit TRBD1. J was trimmed by 5 bases and V by 7 bases; bases with no gene match: 9. The CDR3 contains 15 residues. The germline gives CDR1 SEHNR, CDR2 FQNEAQ (reference sequence). The CDR3 coding sequence is TGTGCCAGCACCGGGCCCACAGGGGGAACCGGGGAGCTGTTTTTT. It yields the protein CASTGPTGGTGELFF.

This clone was seen a few times. The V and J genes are TRBV6-1 and TRBJ1-5; 7 nucleotides match TRBD1. Per the germline V gene, CDR1 is MNHNS and CDR2 is SASEGT. Trimming at V came to 5 bases and at J to 3 bases, leaving 7 bases not matched to a gene. The CDR3 has 15 residues. In DNA, the CDR3 is TGTGCCAGCAGTCCCCGGACAGGCCTCAATCAGCCCCAGCATTTT. Its protein is CASSPRTGLNQPQHF.

This clone was seen more than once but under ten times. The CDR3 DNA sequence: TGCGCCAGCAGCTTGGCCGGAGCTAGCAATCAGCCCCAGCATTTT. Protein sequence: CASSLAGASNQPQHF. This rearrangement joins TRBV5-1 to TRBJ1-5; D call uncertain. The CDR3 has 15 amino acids. Germline V gene data show CDR1 as SGHRS and CDR2 as YFSETQ. V gave up 0 bases and J gave up 0 bases, with 7 bases separating them.

V usage is TRBV4-1 and J usage is TRBJ2-5; D ambiguous. Germline CDR1 is MGHRA and CDR2 is YSYEKL. Trimming removed 6 bases from V and 10 bases from J, with 21 bases in between. The CDR3 is 14 amino acids. The CDR3 bases are TGCGCCAGCAGTCCCGCCTACCGAGGTAGAGGCCAGTACTTC. Amino acids: CASSPAYRGRGQYF.

This chain connects TRBV29-1 to TRBJ2-2; tentative D call: TRBD2 (6 bases). Germline V gives CDR1 SQVTM, CDR2 ANQGSEA. There are 13 residues in the CDR3. As DNA, the CDR3 is TGCGGGACTCGAAATATGAACACCGGGGAGCTGTTTTTT. Protein: CGTRNMNTGELFF.

CDR3 DNA: TGTGCCACCAGCACTCGGAGGGAATCCTACGAGCAGTACTTC. As protein: CATSTRRESYEQYF. The chain uses TRBV15 and TRBJ2-7; D might be TRBD2 (6 bases). V dropped 4 bases and J dropped 1 base, with 11 bases sitting between them. The CDR3 runs 14 residues. CDR1 is LNHNV, CDR2 YYDKDF, per germline (reference sequence). The whole variable domain, remainder taken from reference TRBV15 and TRBJ2-7, is DAMVIQNPRYQVTQFGKPVTLSCSQTLNHNVMYWYQQKSSQAPKLLFHYYDKDFNNEADTPDNFQSRRPNTSFCFLDIRSPGLGDTAMYLCATSTRRESYEQYFGPGTRLTVT.

The V and J genes are TRBV7-2 and TRBJ2-1, with D perhaps TRBD2 (7 bases). The CDR3 has 14 residues. Trimming stripped 8 bases from V and 8 bases from J, with 19 bases between. The V gene's germline CDR1 is SGHTA and CDR2 FQGNSA. CDR3 sequence reads: CASRNRGARDEQFF. The CDR3 region has the DNA TGTGCCAGCCGCAACCGGGGGGCGAGAGATGAGCAGTTCTTC.

The chain uses TRBV18 and TRBJ2-1, with TRBD2 as a possible D gene (6 bases). CDR3 length: 16 residues. The V and J ends lost 3 bases and 5 bases respectively, with 17 bases between them. From germline, CDR1 is KGHSH and CDR2 LQKENI. CDR3 DNA sequence: TGTGCCAGCTCACCGCAACTAGCTAAATCACACAATGAGCAGTTCTTC. Protein: CASSPQLAKSHNEQFF.

About this clone itself: A read error may account for a junction end that differs from germline. The V gene is TRBV7-9, the J gene TRBJ1-2; tentatively, D is TRBD1 (5 bases). There are 16 residues in the CDR3. Germline-derived CDR1 and CDR2 are SEHNR and FQNEAQ (reference sequence). The CDR3: CSSSASTWGIRYGYTF. Here the CDR3 DNA reads TGTTCCAGCAGCGCCTCGACTTGGGGCATTCGGTATGGCTACACCTTC. Full variable domain (outside the CDR3, taken from reference TRBV7-9 and TRBJ1-2): DTGVSQNPRHKITKRGQNVTFRCDPISEHNRLYWYRQTLGQGPEFLTYFQNEAQLEKSRLLSDRFSAERPKGSFSTLEIQRTEQGDSAMYLCSSSASTWGIRYGYTFGSGTRLTVV.

CDR3 residues: CASSQWDSYEQYF. The CDR3 nucleotides are TGCGCCAGCAGCCAGTGGGACAGCTACGAGCAGTACTTC. The rearrangement links TRBV4-1 to TRBJ2-7; 7 positions agree with TRBD1. CDR1 is MGHRA, CDR2 YSYEKL, per germline. V lost 3 bases and J lost 3; bases outside the gene matches: 2. This CDR3 comprises 13 residues.

The chain employs TRBV13 and TRBJ2-7; 10 positions match TRBD1. This CDR3 contains 15 residues. V shed 5 bases, J shed 5 bases, and the junction held 9 bases outside the gene matches. The germline CDR1 and CDR2 sequences are PRHDT and FYEKMQ (reference sequence). CDR3 sequence reads: CASSLRQGALDEQYF. CDR3 coding DNA: TGTGCCAGCAGCCTCCGACAGGGGGCCTTGGACGAGCAGTACTTC.

The genes are TRBV5-1 and TRBJ2-3; 8 bases align to TRBD1. CDR1 is SGHRS and CDR2 is YFSETQ in the germline V gene. The CDR3 consists of 14 residues. V shed 6 bases, J shed 1 base, and the junction held 4 bases outside the gene matches. The CDR3 coding sequence is TGCGCCAGCAAGACAGGGGAAGGCACAGATACGCAGTATTTT. Translated: CASKTGEGTDTQYF.

This clone was observed once. This chain uses TRBV7-6 with TRBJ1-5, with D possibly TRBD1 on 5 matching bases. Germline assignment: CDR1 SGHVS and CDR2 FNYEAQ. Trimming shortened V by 4 bases and J by 5 bases, and 9 bases separated the two germline ends. This CDR3 comprises 13 residues. CDR3 DNA: TGTGCCAGCAGCTCCGTCAGGGATCAGCCCCAGCATTTT. Translated: CASSSVRDQPQHF.

The chain has TRBV27 and TRBJ2-7, with 8 bases matching TRBD1. Germline values: CDR1 MNHEY, CDR2 SMNVEV (reference sequence). Germline trimming cut 3 bases from V and 3 bases from J; bases unmatched to any gene: 4. The CDR3 length is 14 residues. The CDR3 DNA reads TGTGCCAGCAGTTTCGGGACAGGTCTCTACGAGCAGTACTTC. Encoded protein: CASSFGTGLYEQYF.

The V gene is TRBV27, the J gene TRBJ2-4; D perhaps matches TRBD2 (5 bases). Trimming left V 3 bases short and J 7 bases short, with 13 bases between. The CDR3 has 14 residues. Per the germline V gene, CDR1 is MNHEY and CDR2 is SMNVEV (reference sequence). The CDR3 spells CASSFFGVSNIQYF. CDR3 DNA sequence: TGTGCCAGCAGTTTTTTCGGGGTAAGTAACATTCAGTACTTC.

The sample holds a few counts of this clone. It is likely a read error, because the conserved phenylalanine at the end of the CDR3 is missing. The rearrangement links TRBV30 to TRBJ1-5; D perhaps matches TRBD1 (6 bases). With 1 base removed from V and 0 bases from J, the gap between germline ends came to 10 bases. This CDR3 has 15 amino acids. Germline V gene data show CDR1 as GTSNPN and CDR2 as SVGIG (reference sequence). The CDR3 reads CAWSEDSSSNQPQHL. The CDR3 DNA reads as TGTGCCTGGAGTGAGGACAGTTCTAGCAATCAGCCCCAGCATCTT.

The rearrangement links TRBV6-1 to TRBJ2-7, with D perhaps TRBD2 (5 bases). Germline CDR1 is MNHNS and CDR2 is SASEGT. The CDR3 has 13 residues. V lost 3 bases to trimming and J lost 9 bases, with 15 bases between them. CDR3 bases: TGTGCCAGCAGTGAGGGTGGAGGCGGCGGGCAGTACTTC. Protein: CASSEGGGGGQYF.

The rearrangement links TRBV6-6 to TRBJ1-2; possible D gene TRBD1, 6 bases. Germline CDR1 reads MNHNY; CDR2 reads SVGAGI (reference sequence). This CDR3 comprises 14 residues. V lost 7 bases and J 6 bases, leaving 18 bases between the germline ends. Here the CDR3 reads CASIKSVGGDGYTF. The CDR3 DNA sequence: TGTGCCAGCATAAAGTCCGTAGGGGGGGATGGCTACACCTTC.

V and J are TRBV7-3 and TRBJ2-1, with TRBD2 identical over 15 bases. The CDR3 runs 16 residues. V lost 0 bases, J lost 9 bases, and 3 bases stayed unmatched. From germline, CDR1 is SGHTA and CDR2 FQGTGA. The CDR3 region is CASSLTGTSGGSEQFF. CDR3 DNA: TGTGCCAGCAGCTTAACCGGGACTAGCGGGGGGAGTGAGCAGTTCTTC.

A word on this clone: The same CDR3 is also encoded by other DNA sequences in this sample. The chain carries TRBV6-5 and TRBJ2-7; tentatively, D is TRBD1 (6 bases). Germline V gene sequence: CDR1 MNHEY, CDR2 SVGAGI. This CDR3 has 14 amino acids. Trimming shortened V by 5 bases and J by 6 bases, and 17 bases separated the two germline ends. The CDR3 reads CASSGLGQGPEQYF. The CDR3 nucleotides are TGTGCCAGCAGTGGCCTGGGGCAGGGGCCCGAGCAGTACTTC.

The J gene is TRBJ1-2, the V gene TRBV2; 7 bases map to TRBD1. CDR1 and CDR2 from the germline V gene are SNHLY and FYNNEI. The CDR3 totals 12 residues. Trimming cost V 9 bases and J 1 base; bases outside gene matches: 2. CDR3 nucleotides: TGTGCCAGGGGGGACAGTAACTATGGCTACACCTTC. Amino acid sequence: CARGDSNYGYTF.